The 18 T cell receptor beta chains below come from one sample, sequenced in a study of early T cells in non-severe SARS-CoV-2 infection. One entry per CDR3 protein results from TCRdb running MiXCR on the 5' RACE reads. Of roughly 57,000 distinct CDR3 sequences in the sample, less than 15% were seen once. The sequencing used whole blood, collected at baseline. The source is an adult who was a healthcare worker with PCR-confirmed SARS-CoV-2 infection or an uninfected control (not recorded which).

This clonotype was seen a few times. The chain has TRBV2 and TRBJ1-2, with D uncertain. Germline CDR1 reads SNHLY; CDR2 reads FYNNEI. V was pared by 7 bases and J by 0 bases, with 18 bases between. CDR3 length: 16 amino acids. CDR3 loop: CASIEPRIGTNYGYTF. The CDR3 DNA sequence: TGTGCCAGCATAGAGCCGAGGATTGGAACTAACTATGGCTACACCTTC.

CDR3: CASSLAGISYNEQFF. CDR3 coding DNA: TGTGCCAGCAGTTTAGCGGGGATATCCTACAATGAGCAGTTCTTC. V and J are TRBV12-3 or TRBV12-4 and TRBJ2-1; D is unclear. The CDR3 consists of 15 residues. The V end lost 0 bases, the J end lost 1 base, and 7 bases lay between the germline ends.

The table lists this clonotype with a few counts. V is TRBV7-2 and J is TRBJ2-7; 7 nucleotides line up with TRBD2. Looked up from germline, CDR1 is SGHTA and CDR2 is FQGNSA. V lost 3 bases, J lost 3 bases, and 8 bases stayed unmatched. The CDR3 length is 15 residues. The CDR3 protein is CASSLSGTKVYEQYF. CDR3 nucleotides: TGTGCCAGCAGCTTGAGTGGGACTAAGGTCTACGAGCAGTACTTC.

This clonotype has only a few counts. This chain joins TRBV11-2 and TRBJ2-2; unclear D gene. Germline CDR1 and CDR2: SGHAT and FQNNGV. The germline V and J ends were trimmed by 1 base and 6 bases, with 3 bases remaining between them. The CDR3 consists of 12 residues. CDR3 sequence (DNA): TGTGCCAGCAGCTTAGGTCCCGGGGAGCTGTTTTTT. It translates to CASSLGPGELFF. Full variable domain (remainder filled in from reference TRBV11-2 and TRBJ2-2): EAGVAQSPRYKIIEKRQSVAFWCNPISGHATLYWYQQILGQGPKLLIQFQNNGVVDDSQLPKDRFSAERLKGVDSTLKIQPAKLEDSAVYLCASSLGPGELFFGEGSRLTVL.

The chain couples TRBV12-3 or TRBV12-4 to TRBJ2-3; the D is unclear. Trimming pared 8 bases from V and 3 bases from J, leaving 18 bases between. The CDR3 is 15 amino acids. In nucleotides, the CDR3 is TGTGCCAGCCCGCTGCCTGGGCGGCCGACAGATACGCAGTATTTT. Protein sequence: CASPLPGRPTDTQYF.

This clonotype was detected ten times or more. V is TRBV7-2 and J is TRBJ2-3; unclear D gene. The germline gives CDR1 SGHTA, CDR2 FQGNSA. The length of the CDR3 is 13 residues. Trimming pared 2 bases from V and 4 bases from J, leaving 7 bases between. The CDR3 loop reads CASSLKVADTQYF. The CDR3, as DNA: TGTGCCAGCAGCTTAAAAGTCGCAGATACGCAGTATTTT.

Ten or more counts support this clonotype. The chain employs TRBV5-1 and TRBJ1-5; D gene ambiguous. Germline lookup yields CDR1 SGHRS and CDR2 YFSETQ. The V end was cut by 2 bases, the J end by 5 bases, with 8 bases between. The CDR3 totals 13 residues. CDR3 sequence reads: CASSLRGYQPQHF. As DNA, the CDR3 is TGCGCCAGCAGCTTACGCGGGTATCAGCCCCAGCATTTT. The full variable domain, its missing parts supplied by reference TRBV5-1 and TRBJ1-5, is KAGVTQTPRYLIKTRGQQVTLSCSPISGHRSVSWYQQTPGQGLQFLFEYFSETQRNKGNFPGRFSGRQFSNSRSEMNVSTLELGDSALYLCASSLRGYQPQHFGDGTRLSIL.

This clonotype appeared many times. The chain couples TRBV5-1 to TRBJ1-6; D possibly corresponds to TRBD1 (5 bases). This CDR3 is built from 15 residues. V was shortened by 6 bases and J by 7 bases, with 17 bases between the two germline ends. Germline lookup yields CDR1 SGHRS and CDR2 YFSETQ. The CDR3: CASTPSGTENSPLHF. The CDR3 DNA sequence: TGCGCCAGCACCCCATCCGGGACGGAGAATTCACCCCTCCACTTT. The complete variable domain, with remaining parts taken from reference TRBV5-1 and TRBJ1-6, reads KAGVTQTPRYLIKTRGQQVTLSCSPISGHRSVSWYQQTPGQGLQFLFEYFSETQRNKGNFPGRFSGRQFSNSRSEMNVSTLELGDSALYLCASTPSGTENSPLHFGNGTRLTVT.

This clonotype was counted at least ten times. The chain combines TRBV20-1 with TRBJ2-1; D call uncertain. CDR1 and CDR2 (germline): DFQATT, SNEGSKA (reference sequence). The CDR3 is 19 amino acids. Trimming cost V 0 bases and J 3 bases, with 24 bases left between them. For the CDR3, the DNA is TGCAGTGCTAGAGATACGGGCAGGCTCTCCTACTCGGGCTACAATGAGCAGTTCTTC. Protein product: CSARDTGRLSYSGYNEQFF.

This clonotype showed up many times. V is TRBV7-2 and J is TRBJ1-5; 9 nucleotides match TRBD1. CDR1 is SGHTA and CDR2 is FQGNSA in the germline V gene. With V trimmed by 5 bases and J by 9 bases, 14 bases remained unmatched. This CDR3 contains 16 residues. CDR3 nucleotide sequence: TGTGCCAGCAGCCCGGGGACAGGGATCTTCGTGGTGCCCCAGCATTTT. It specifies CASSPGTGIFVVPQHF.

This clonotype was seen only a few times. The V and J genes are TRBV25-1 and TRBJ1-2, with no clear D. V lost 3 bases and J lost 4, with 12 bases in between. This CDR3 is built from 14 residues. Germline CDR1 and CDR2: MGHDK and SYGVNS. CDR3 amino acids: CASSDLGRSYGYTF. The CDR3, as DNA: TGTGCCAGCAGTGATTTGGGCCGATCCTATGGCTACACCTTC.

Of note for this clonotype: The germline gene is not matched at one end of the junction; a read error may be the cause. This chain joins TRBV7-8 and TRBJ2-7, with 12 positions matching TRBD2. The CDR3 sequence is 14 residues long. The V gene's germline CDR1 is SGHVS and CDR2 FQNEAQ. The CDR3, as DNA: TGTGCCAGCAACTTACTAGCGGGAGGCCTCGAGCAGTACTTC. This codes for CASNLLAGGLEQYF.

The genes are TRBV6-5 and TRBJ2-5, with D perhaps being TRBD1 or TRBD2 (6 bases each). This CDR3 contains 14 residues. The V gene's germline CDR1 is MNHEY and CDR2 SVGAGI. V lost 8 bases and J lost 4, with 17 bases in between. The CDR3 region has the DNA TGTGCCAGCTCTCCGGGGGCGGGTGGAGAGACCCAGTACTTC. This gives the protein CASSPGAGGETQYF.

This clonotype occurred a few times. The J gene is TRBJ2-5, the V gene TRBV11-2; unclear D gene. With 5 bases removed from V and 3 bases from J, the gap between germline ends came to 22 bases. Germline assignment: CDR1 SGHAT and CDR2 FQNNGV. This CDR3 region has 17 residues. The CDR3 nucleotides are TGTGCCAGCAGCCAGCCTTTTGTGGTCGGAGAGGAAGAGACCCAGTACTTC. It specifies CASSQPFVVGEEETQYF.

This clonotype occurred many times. The CDR3 DNA sequence: TGTGCCAGCAGTATGGGCCAGGGGAAGTACGAGCAGTACTTC. This encodes CASSMGQGKYEQYF. This rearrangement joins TRBV27 to TRBJ2-7; tentative D call: TRBD1 (6 bases). The CDR3 has 14 residues. The V and J ends lost 5 bases and 4 bases respectively, with 15 bases between them. Germline lookup yields CDR1 MNHEY and CDR2 SMNVEV (reference sequence).

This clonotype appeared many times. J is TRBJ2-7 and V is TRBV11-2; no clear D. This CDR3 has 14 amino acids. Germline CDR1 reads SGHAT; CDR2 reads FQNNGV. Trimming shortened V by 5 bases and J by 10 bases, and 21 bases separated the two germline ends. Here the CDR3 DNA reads TGTGCCAGCAGCCGTCCCCAAAGTCGGCGACATCAGTACTTC. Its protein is CASSRPQSRRHQYF.

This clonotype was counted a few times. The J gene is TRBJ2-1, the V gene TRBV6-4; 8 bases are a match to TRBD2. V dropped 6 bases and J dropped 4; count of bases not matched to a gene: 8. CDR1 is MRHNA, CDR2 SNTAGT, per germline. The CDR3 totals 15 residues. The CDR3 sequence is CASSAGGPGYNEQFF. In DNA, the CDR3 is TGTGCCAGCAGCGCGGGAGGCCCGGGGTACAATGAGCAGTTCTTC.

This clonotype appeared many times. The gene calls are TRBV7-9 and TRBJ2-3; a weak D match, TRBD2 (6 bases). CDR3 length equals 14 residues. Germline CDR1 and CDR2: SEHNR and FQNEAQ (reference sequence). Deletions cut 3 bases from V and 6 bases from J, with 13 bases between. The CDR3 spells CASSLGGEVDTQYF. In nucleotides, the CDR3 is TGTGCCAGCAGCTTGGGGGGTGAGGTGGATACGCAGTATTTT.